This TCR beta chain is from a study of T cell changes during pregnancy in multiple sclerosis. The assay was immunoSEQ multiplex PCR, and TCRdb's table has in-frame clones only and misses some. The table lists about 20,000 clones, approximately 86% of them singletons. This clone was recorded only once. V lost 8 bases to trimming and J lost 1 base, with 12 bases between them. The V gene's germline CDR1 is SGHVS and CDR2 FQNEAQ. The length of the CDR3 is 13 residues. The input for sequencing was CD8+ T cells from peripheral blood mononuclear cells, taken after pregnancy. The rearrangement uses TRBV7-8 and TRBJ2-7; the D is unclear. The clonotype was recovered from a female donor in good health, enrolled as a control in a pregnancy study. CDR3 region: CASSSGPSYEQYF. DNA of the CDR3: TGTGCCAGCTCGTCCGGTCCGTCCTACGAGCAGTACTTC.